One sample yielded the 30 T cell receptor beta chains listed below, sequenced in a study of cytomegalovirus exposure and HLA in healthy donors. The primer mix had 60 Vbeta and 13 Jbeta primers. The assay was immunoSEQ multiplex PCR, and TCRdb's table has in-frame clones only and misses some. The table for this sample gives approximately 92,000 clones. Material for sequencing was PBMCs. The receptors stem from a woman aged 25 to 39 in good health and CMV-seronegative.

The chain combines TRBV4-2 with TRBJ2-5, with a tentative D call TRBD2 (7 bases). The CDR3 sequence is 15 residues long. Germline V gene lookup returns CDR1 LGHNA and CDR2 YNFKEQ. Trimming shortened V by 0 bases and J by 4 bases, and 12 bases separated the two germline ends. The CDR3 is CASSQERGGGETQYF. DNA of the CDR3: TGTGCCAGCAGCCAAGAGAGGGGGGGAGGAGAGACCCAGTACTTC.

The chain combines TRBV18 with TRBJ2-1, with TRBD2 matching over 12 bases. The CDR3 covers 15 residues. V trimming: 3 bases; J trimming: 5 bases; junction bases outside the gene matches: 2. In germline, CDR1 is KGHSH, CDR2 LQKENI. This chain's CDR3 is CASSPGLAGNNEQFF. CDR3 sequence (DNA): TGTGCCAGCTCACCCGGACTAGCGGGGAACAATGAGCAGTTCTTC.

The rearrangement links TRBV9 to TRBJ1-1; possible D gene TRBD1, 6 bases. This CDR3 region has 13 residues. Trimming removed 4 bases at V and 6 bases at J, with 13 bases between. Germline CDR1 SGDLS, CDR2 YYNGEE. CDR3 sequence: CASSTTGSSEAFF. For the CDR3, the DNA is TGTGCCAGCAGCACAACAGGGTCGTCTGAAGCTTTCTTT. The full variable domain, in which reference TRBV9 and TRBJ1-1 provide the parts outside the CDR3, is DSGVTQTPKHLITATGQRVTLRCSPRSGDLSVYWYQQSLDQGLQFLIQYYNGEERAKGNILERFSAQQFPDLHSELNLSSLELGDSALYFCASSTTGSSEAFFGQGTRLTVV.

The rearrangement links TRBV28 to TRBJ1-6; 11 bases map to TRBD1. The CDR3 spans 16 residues. Germline CDR1 and CDR2: MDHEN and SYDVKM. The V and J ends lost 7 bases and 6 bases, in that order; junction bases with no gene match: 8. The CDR3 DNA reads as TGTGCCAGCACAAAGGACAGGGGGCTTTCTAATTCACCCCTCCACTTT. Its protein is CASTKDRGLSNSPLHF.

The gene calls are TRBV19 and TRBJ2-3; TRBD1 matches at 9 bases. V trimming: 5 bases; J trimming: 4 bases; junction bases outside the gene matches: 7. CDR1 is LNHDA, CDR2 SQIVND, per germline (reference sequence). The CDR3 totals 15 residues. The CDR3 DNA sequence: TGTGCCAGTAGTCCGACAGGGGGTAGCGCAGATACGCAGTATTTT. It is translated as CASSPTGGSADTQYF.

The chain is built from TRBV7-2 and TRBJ2-5; TRBD2 aligns across 9 bases. After removal of 5 bases from V and 4 bases from J, the junction contained 8 bases not matched to a gene. Germline V gene sequence: CDR1 SGHTA, CDR2 FQGNSA. The CDR3 covers 15 residues. This CDR3 reads CASSPLGTSRETQYF. CDR3 DNA sequence: TGTGCCAGCAGCCCTTTGGGGACTAGCAGAGAGACCCAGTACTTC.

V and J are TRBV6-6 and TRBJ1-5; weak D call: TRBD1 (5 bases). Trimming took 5 bases from V and 7 from J, leaving 12 bases between them. This CDR3 has 13 residues. Germline assignment: CDR1 MNHNY and CDR2 SVGAGI (reference sequence). CDR3: CASSVTVGQPQHF. In DNA, the CDR3 is TGTGCCAGCAGTGTGACAGTGGGGCAGCCCCAGCATTTT.

The chain is built from TRBV5-1 and TRBJ1-6; maybe TRBD1 (6 bases). In germline, CDR1 is SGHRS, CDR2 YFSETQ. The CDR3 runs 14 residues. The V end was cut by 0 bases, the J end by 7 bases, with 8 bases between. CDR3 coding DNA: TGCGCCAGCAGCTTGGGGGACACCAATTCACCCCTCCACTTT. It is translated as CASSLGDTNSPLHF.

This rearrangement joins TRBV28 to TRBJ1-3; tentatively, D is TRBD1 (6 bases). The length of the CDR3 is 15 residues. Trimming pared 5 bases from V and 2 bases from J, leaving 13 bases between. The germline V gene encodes CDR1 MDHEN and CDR2 SYDVKM. DNA of the CDR3: TGTGCCAGCAGTCGGTGGACAGCAACTGGAAACACCATATATTTT. Its protein is CASSRWTATGNTIYF.

The CDR3 sequence is CASSRGQGASEAFF. The CDR3 DNA reads as TGTGCCAGTAGTCGCGGACAGGGGGCCTCTGAAGCTTTCTTT. The chain employs TRBV19 and TRBJ1-1; 11 bases fit TRBD1. The CDR3 runs to 14 residues. Germline V gene data show CDR1 as LNHDA and CDR2 as SQIVND (reference sequence). The J segment lost 6 bases and the V segment lost 5 bases, leaving 5 bases of the junction unmatched.

CDR3 coding DNA: TGTGCCAGCAGTTATGCGGGGGCTAAGTACAATGAGCAGTTCTTC. Translated: CASSYAGAKYNEQFF. The chain uses TRBV6-5 and TRBJ2-1; TRBD2 is a possible D gene (7 bases). The CDR3 sequence is 15 residues long. Germline V gene lookup returns CDR1 MNHEY and CDR2 SVGAGI. Trimming pared 3 bases from V and 4 bases from J, leaving 13 bases between.

The chain joins TRBV9 to TRBJ2-3; possible D gene TRBD1, 5 bases. V dropped 0 bases and J dropped 5 bases, with 10 bases sitting between them. Germline V lookup: CDR1 SGDLS, CDR2 YYNGEE. This CDR3 region has 14 residues. Written as DNA, the CDR3 is TGTGCCAGCAGCGTAGGGCAGGGCCTAGATACGCAGTATTTT. Protein sequence: CASSVGQGLDTQYF. Based on the CDR3 plus reference TRBV9 and TRBJ2-3, the full variable domain is DSGVTQTPKHLITATGQRVTLRCSPRSGDLSVYWYQQSLDQGLQFLIQYYNGEERAKGNILERFSAQQFPDLHSELNLSSLELGDSALYFCASSVGQGLDTQYFGPGTRLTVL.

The chain recombines TRBV6-5 with TRBJ2-1, with a tentative D call TRBD2 (6 bases). The CDR3 spans 15 residues. Trimming pared 0 bases from V and 9 bases from J, leaving 15 bases between. CDR1 is MNHEY and CDR2 is SVGAGI in the germline V gene. For the CDR3, the DNA is TGTGCCAGCAGTTACTCCTCAGGGCACGGGGGTGAGCAGTTCTTC. It codes for CASSYSSGHGGEQFF.

The chain uses TRBV15 and TRBJ1-1; D not resolved. This CDR3 is built from 13 residues. V was cut by 1 base and J by 7 bases, with 10 bases left in between. Germline lookup yields CDR1 LNHNV and CDR2 YYDKDF (reference sequence). The CDR3 sequence is CATSRGVRLEAFF. DNA of the CDR3: TGTGCCACCAGCAGAGGCGTCCGACTTGAAGCTTTCTTT.

The V call is TRBV7-6, the J call TRBJ2-7, with D maybe TRBD1 (6 bases). This CDR3 is built from 14 residues. V was shortened by 0 bases and J by 4 bases, with 10 bases between the two germline ends. CDR1 is SGHVS, CDR2 FNYEAQ, per germline. The CDR3 region has the DNA TGTGCCAGCAGCTTAGCGCCACAGGGTTACGAGCAGTACTTC. Translating gives CASSLAPQGYEQYF.

V is TRBV9 and J is TRBJ2-5; D possibly corresponds to TRBD1 (5 bases). The V end lost 0 bases, the J end lost 5 bases, and 11 bases lay between the germline ends. The CDR3 covers 14 residues. From germline, CDR1 is SGDLS and CDR2 YYNGEE. For the CDR3, the DNA is TGTGCCAGCAGCGTAGCGTCCAGGGCCGAGACCCAGTACTTC. It codes for CASSVASRAETQYF.

The rearrangement uses TRBV12-5 and TRBJ1-1, with D possibly TRBD1 on 5 matching bases. Germline V gene sequence: CDR1 LGHNT, CDR2 FRNRAP. The CDR3 spans 14 residues. V was shortened by 6 bases and J by 2 bases, with 13 bases between the two germline ends. The CDR3 DNA reads TGTGCTAGTGGGGGGGGACTGTATAACACTGAAGCTTTCTTT. Encoded protein: CASGGGLYNTEAFF.

The chain has TRBV10-3 and TRBJ2-1; 13 bases are a match to TRBD2. The germline V gene has CDR1 ENHRY and CDR2 SYGVKD. The ends lost 3 bases at V and 6 bases at J; junction bases unmatched: 2. The CDR3 covers 15 residues. In nucleotides, the CDR3 is TGTGCCATCAGTGAAGGACTAGCGGGAGCCAATGAGCAGTTCTTC. As protein: CAISEGLAGANEQFF.

The chain is built from TRBV6-5 and TRBJ2-5, with 7 bases fitting TRBD1. J gave up 1 base and V 5 bases, and 4 bases lay outside the gene matches. Germline V lookup: CDR1 MNHEY, CDR2 SVGAGI. The CDR3 contains 14 residues. CDR3 amino acids: CASSVDRFQETQYF. The CDR3 nucleotides are TGTGCCAGCAGTGTGGACAGGTTCCAAGAGACCCAGTACTTC.

The chain joins TRBV7-2 to TRBJ1-2; maybe TRBD1 (6 bases). The CDR3 sequence is 17 residues long. V was trimmed by 1 base and J by 0 bases, leaving 15 bases between them. Germline CDR1 SGHTA, CDR2 FQGNSA. Written as DNA, the CDR3 is TGTGCCAGCAGCTTAGGACCGCAAGGGGGTACTAACTATGGCTACACCTTC. It encodes CASSLGPQGGTNYGYTF.

The chain uses TRBV7-3 and TRBJ2-3; D is ambiguous. V was pared by 1 base and J by 1 base, with 9 bases between. Germline-derived CDR1 and CDR2 are SGHTA and FQGTGA. The CDR3 runs to 15 residues. CDR3 nucleotides: TGTGCCAGCAGCTTAAGTTACAGCCGCACAGATACGCAGTATTTT. Its translation: CASSLSYSRTDTQYF.

The CDR3 loop reads CASSPGRRGQETQYF. DNA of the CDR3: TGCGCCAGCAGCCCGGGGAGGAGGGGCCAAGAGACCCAGTACTTC. This chain connects TRBV10-2 to TRBJ2-5; tentatively, D is TRBD2 (6 bases). The V gene's germline CDR1 is WSHSY and CDR2 SAAADI. The CDR3 loop spans 15 amino acids. V lost 6 bases and J 1 base, leaving 15 bases between the germline ends.

Regarding this clone: In the same sample, other DNA sequences code for this CDR3. The rearrangement joins TRBV6-1 to TRBJ1-2, with D possibly matching TRBD1 (5 bases). The CDR3 extends over 11 amino acids. Looked up from germline, CDR1 is MNHNS and CDR2 is SASEGT. The V and J ends lost 6 bases and 5 bases respectively, with 7 bases between them. CDR3 in amino acids: CASSRVYGYTF. The DNA of the CDR3 is TGTGCCAGCAGCAGGGTTTATGGCTACACCTTC.

The V gene is TRBV9, the J gene TRBJ2-2; D is perhaps TRBD2 (5 bases). CDR3 size: 13 residues. V was trimmed by 0 bases and J by 6 bases, leaving 6 bases between them. Germline-derived CDR1 and CDR2 are SGDLS and YYNGEE. CDR3 region: CASSVGGAGELFF. The CDR3 bases are TGTGCCAGCAGCGTAGGGGGAGCCGGGGAGCTGTTTTTT.

This rearrangement joins TRBV30 to TRBJ1-6, with D tentatively TRBD1 (5 bases). V gave up 1 base and J gave up 10 bases, with 11 bases separating them. Germline loops: CDR1 GTSNPN, CDR2 SVGIG (reference sequence). The CDR3 has 13 amino acids. The CDR3 region has the DNA TGTGCCTGGAGTGCTCGCCAGGGCTCACCCCTCCACTTT. Its translation: CAWSARQGSPLHF.

The genes are TRBV29-1 and TRBJ2-1, with 11 positions matching TRBD2. The CDR3 runs 13 residues. Germline CDR1 SQVTM, CDR2 ANQGSEA. The trim removed 7 bases at V and 9 bases at J, leaving 8 bases unmatched. The CDR3 region has the DNA TGCAGCGGGATAGCGGGGGGGCATGGTGAGCAGTTCTTC. Encoded protein: CSGIAGGHGEQFF.

This chain uses TRBV28 with TRBJ1-1; 7 nucleotides agree with TRBD1. Germline assignment: CDR1 MDHEN and CDR2 SYDVKM. The CDR3 is made up of 17 amino acids. With 6 bases clipped from V and 0 bases from J, the junction kept 13 bases outside the gene matches. This CDR3 is CASSATGTARMNTEAFF. CDR3 nucleotides: TGTGCCAGCAGCGCTACGGGGACAGCGAGAATGAACACTGAAGCTTTCTTT.

The V gene is TRBV13, the J gene TRBJ2-7; D is undetermined. V gave up 4 bases and J gave up 0 bases, with 4 bases separating them. Germline V CDR1 and CDR2: PRHDT, FYEKMQ (reference sequence). CDR3 size: 12 residues. The CDR3 here is CASSWSSYEQYF. Here the CDR3 DNA reads TGTGCCAGCAGCTGGAGCTCCTACGAGCAGTACTTC.

The gene calls are TRBV4-1 and TRBJ2-5; TRBD2 might be the D (6 bases). Trimming took off 4 bases at V and 4 bases at J, with 13 bases between the two ends. The CDR3 covers 14 residues. Per germline, CDR1 MGHRA and CDR2 YSYEKL. CDR3 DNA: TGCGCCAGCAGCCCAAGGGACTCGGGAGAGACCCAGTACTTC. Translation gives CASSPRDSGETQYF.

The rearrangement links TRBV7-9 to TRBJ2-1; D might be TRBD1 (6 bases). This CDR3 is built from 14 residues. Deletions cut 5 bases from V and 7 bases from J, with 15 bases between. Germline V gene data show CDR1 as SEHNR and CDR2 as FQNEAQ (reference sequence). The CDR3, as DNA: TGTGCCAGCAGCCAATACTCAGGGGAGAATGAGCAGTTCTTC. Protein product: CASSQYSGENEQFF.